Given below is one TCR beta chain in context. Its antigen is unknown. These data originate in a study of T cell repertoires in cytomegalovirus infection. The CDR3 length is 12 residues. Germline V gene data show CDR1 as MDHEN and CDR2 as SYDVKM. Notes on the study in general: Carriers of CMV plus the relevant HLA were identified by cumulative public TCR beta family frequency. HLA-C-restricted CMV clonotypes gave the most frequent clonotype in two of eight donors.

One entry per CDR3 protein, called by TCRdb with MiXCR from the reads. The table includes approximately 750,000 distinct CDR3 sequences, about a third detected once. The J gene is TRBJ1-4, the V gene TRBV28; D is ambiguous. Sequenced sample: PBMCs. This receptor was identified in a human donor in good health (CMV status not recorded). Some clones in this sample may be carry-over from other donors' samples. The CDR3 loop reads CASSASNEKLFF. CDR3 DNA sequence: TGTGCGAGCTCAGCGTCTAATGAAAAACTGTTTTTT.